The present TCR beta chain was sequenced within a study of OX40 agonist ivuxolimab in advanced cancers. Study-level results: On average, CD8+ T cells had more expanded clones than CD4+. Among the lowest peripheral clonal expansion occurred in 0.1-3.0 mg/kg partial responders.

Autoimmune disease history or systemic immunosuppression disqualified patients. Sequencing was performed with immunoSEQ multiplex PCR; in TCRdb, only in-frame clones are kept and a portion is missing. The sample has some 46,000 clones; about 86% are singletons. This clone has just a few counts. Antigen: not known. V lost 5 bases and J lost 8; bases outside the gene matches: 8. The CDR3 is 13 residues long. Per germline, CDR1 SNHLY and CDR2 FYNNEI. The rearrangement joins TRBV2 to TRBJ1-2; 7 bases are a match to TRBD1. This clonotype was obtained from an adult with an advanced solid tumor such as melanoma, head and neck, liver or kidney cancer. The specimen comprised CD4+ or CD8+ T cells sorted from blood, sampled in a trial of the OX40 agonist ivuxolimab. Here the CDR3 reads CASSPGTEGGYTF. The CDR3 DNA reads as TGTGCCAGCAGTCCCGGGACAGAGGGAGGCTACACCTTC.